Each of the 14 T cell receptor beta chains below was sequenced from the same sample in a study of shared clonotypes between healthy human individuals. Naive CD8 populations comprised CD45RO-negative cells positively selected for CCR7, excluding terminally differentiated effector memory CD45RA+ cells. Libraries were prepared by immunoSEQ multiplex PCR; TCRdb keeps only in-frame clonotypes and omits some of them. The sample holds hundreds of thousands of clones, 90% to 97% seen once. Material for sequencing was naive CD8+ T cells sorted from blood. The receptors were gathered from a young woman in good health.

This clone was seen only once. The chain recombines TRBV2 with TRBJ1-5; TRBD1 agrees at 10 bases. Trimming took 4 bases from V and 0 from J; bases not matched to a gene: 9. This CDR3 contains 18 residues. Germline V gene data show CDR1 as SNHLY and CDR2 as FYNNEI. CDR3 region: CASSVQTGGQYSNQPQHF. CDR3 coding DNA: TGTGCCAGCAGTGTTCAGACAGGGGGCCAATATAGCAATCAGCCCCAGCATTTT.

The rearrangement joins TRBV2 to TRBJ2-6; weak D call: TRBD1 (6 bases). Trimming took 6 bases from V and 0 from J, leaving 12 bases between them. Germline V lookup: CDR1 SNHLY, CDR2 FYNNEI. This CDR3 has 16 amino acids. In DNA form, the CDR3 reads TGTGCCAGCAGGGTTGGACAGAACTCTGGGGCCAACGTCCTGACTTTC. Translation: CASRVGQNSGANVLTF. The full variable domain, in which reference TRBV2 and TRBJ2-6 provide the parts outside the CDR3, is EPEVTQTPSHQVTQMGQEVILRCVPISNHLYFYWYRQILGQKVEFLVSFYNNEISEKSEIFDDQFSVERPDGSNFTLKIRSTKLEDSAMYFCASRVGQNSGANVLTFGAGSRLTVL.

This sequence joins TRBV13 and TRBJ2-5; 7 bases are a match to TRBD1. The DNA end lines up better with TRBJ2-7; the J call may be wrong. The CDR3 length is 15 residues. CDR1 PRHDT and CDR2 FYEKMQ come from the germline V gene (reference sequence). DNA for the CDR3: TGTGCCAGCAGCTCGAACCGGGACAGAGACTACGAGCAGTACTTC. Translating gives CASSSNRDRDYEQYF.

The V and J genes are TRBV27 and TRBJ2-6; D assignment may be TRBD1 or TRBD2 (5 bases each). Per germline, CDR1 MNHEY and CDR2 SMNVEV (reference sequence). Trimming pared 7 bases from V and 0 bases from J, leaving 10 bases between. The CDR3 contains 15 residues. The CDR3 nucleotides are TGTGCCAGCACCTCTGGGACCTCTGGGGCCAACGTCCTGACTTTC. The encoded protein is CASTSGTSGANVLTF.

This clone came up once. The rearrangement uses TRBV2 and TRBJ2-7; the match to TRBD1 covers 7 bases. The V gene's germline CDR1 is SNHLY and CDR2 FYNNEI. The CDR3 is 14 residues long. The junction had 7 bases not matched to a gene; V was cut back by 7 bases and J by 1 base. The CDR3 here is CASNRQGNSYEQYF. The CDR3 DNA reads TGTGCCAGCAATAGACAGGGAAATTCCTACGAGCAGTACTTC.

This clone was recorded once. The V and J genes are TRBV7-6 and TRBJ2-3; the D is unclear. Germline loops: CDR1 SGHVS, CDR2 FNYEAQ. The V gene lost 5 bases and the J gene lost 4 bases, with 16 bases spanning the gap. The CDR3 length is 15 residues. The CDR3 is CASSPMGQPPDTQYF. As DNA, the CDR3 is TGTGCCAGCAGCCCGATGGGCCAGCCCCCAGATACGCAGTATTTT.

The rearrangement uses TRBV2 and TRBJ2-7; D possibly corresponds to TRBD2 (6 bases). Per germline, CDR1 SNHLY and CDR2 FYNNEI. V was trimmed by 0 bases and J by 2 bases, leaving 14 bases between them. CDR3 length: 16 residues. The CDR3 loop is CASSEAVGGTAYEQYF. The CDR3 region has the DNA TGTGCCAGCAGTGAAGCGGTGGGAGGCACAGCCTACGAGCAGTACTTC.

This rearrangement joins TRBV14 to TRBJ2-7; 7 bases map to TRBD1. Unmatched junction bases numbered 8, after V lost 3 bases and J lost 3 bases. The length of the CDR3 is 15 residues. CDR1 and CDR2 (germline): SGHDN, FVKESK. CDR3 DNA: TGTGCCAGCAGCCACGGGTACTCAGGGGGCTACGAGCAGTACTTC. Amino acids: CASSHGYSGGYEQYF.

The genes are TRBV19 and TRBJ2-1; D may be TRBD1 or TRBD2 (5 bases each). The CDR3 consists of 20 residues. Germline-derived CDR1 and CDR2 are LNHDA and SQIVND (reference sequence). Trimming cost V 0 bases and J 2 bases, with 23 bases left between them. The CDR3 loop is CASSIDLGGFRGPPYNEQFF. The CDR3 region has the DNA TGTGCCAGTAGTATAGATCTGGGCGGGTTCCGGGGACCCCCCTACAATGAGCAGTTCTTC.

In nucleotides, the CDR3 is TGTGCCAGCAGCTTAGCCCTGGGACAGGGGGAACCAGGAATCACAGATACGCAGTATTTT. This sequence encodes CASSLALGQGEPGITDTQYF. This chain uses TRBV7-2 with TRBJ2-3, with 11 bases lining up with TRBD1. Looked up from germline, CDR1 is SGHTA and CDR2 is FQGNSA. The CDR3 is 20 amino acids. V was pared by 0 bases and J by 2 bases, with 13 bases of the junction left unmatched.

V and J are TRBV27 and TRBJ1-2, with 8 bases matching TRBD1. V lost 7 bases, J lost 2 bases, and 3 bases stayed unmatched. Germline V gene sequence: CDR1 MNHEY, CDR2 SMNVEV (reference sequence). The CDR3 totals 13 residues. CDR3 bases: TGTGCCAGCAAACGGGACAGGAACTATGGCTACACCTTC. It codes for CASKRDRNYGYTF.

The rearrangement joins TRBV20-1 to TRBJ1-2; D gene ambiguous. Trimming stripped 0 bases from V and 1 base from J, with 0 bases between. Germline assignment: CDR1 DFQATT and CDR2 SNEGSKA (reference sequence). This CDR3 has 11 residues. The DNA of the CDR3 is TGCAGTGCTAGAGATAACTATGGCTACACCTTC. Protein product: CSARDNYGYTF.

CDR3 amino acids: CASSHGGGRGTADTQYF. CDR3 nucleotide sequence: TGTGCCAGCAGCCACGGCGGAGGGAGAGGAACGGCAGATACGCAGTATTTT. The gene calls are TRBV7-6 and TRBJ2-3, with D possibly matching TRBD2 (6 bases). Germline assignment: CDR1 SGHVS and CDR2 FNYEAQ. The CDR3 has 17 amino acids. V gave up 5 bases and J gave up 4 bases, with 22 bases separating them.

The J gene is TRBJ2-7, the V gene TRBV6-5; D is uncertain. The CDR3 has 11 residues. Trimming took 4 bases from V and 6 from J, leaving 7 bases between them. The V gene's germline CDR1 is MNHEY and CDR2 SVGAGI. CDR3 region: CASSFGGEQYF. In nucleotides, the CDR3 is TGTGCCAGCAGTTTTGGTGGCGAGCAGTACTTC.